These 19 T cell receptor beta chains came from one sample sequenced in a study of graft-versus-host responses after intestinal transplantation. Plated together were around 200,000 CFSE-labeled responder cells and around 200,000 irradiated, violet-dye-labeled stimulator cells. Measured with immunoSEQ multiplex PCR; TCRdb has only the in-frame clones, and not every one. The repertoire holds 5,500 to 6,500 clones, with 33% as singletons. The sample consisted of alloreactive CD8+ T cells from a mixed lymphocyte reaction culture, taken before intestinal transplant. Subset here: CFSE-low proliferating T cells sorted from roughly 6-day pre-transplant mixed lymphocyte reaction (GvH or HvG direction). Every receptor here comes from a human patient who received an intestinal transplant.

The chain employs TRBV5-4 and TRBJ1-1, with 10 bases aligning to TRBD1. With 4 bases clipped from V and 9 bases from J, the junction kept 3 bases outside the gene matches. CDR1 is SGHNT and CDR2 is YYREEE in the germline V gene (reference sequence). The CDR3 extends over 12 amino acids. Here the CDR3 DNA reads TGTGCCAGCAGCGCGGGACAGGGGAAAGCTTTCTTT. Residues: CASSAGQGKAFF.

This clone was counted only a few times. This chain's CDR3 is CASSISAGFGETQYF. The CDR3 bases are TGTGCCAGTAGTATTTCGGCAGGGTTCGGGGAGACCCAGTACTTC. The chain recombines TRBV19 with TRBJ2-5, with D perhaps TRBD1 (5 bases). CDR3 length equals 15 residues. Germline V gene sequence: CDR1 LNHDA, CDR2 SQIVND (reference sequence). The V and J ends lost 3 bases and 5 bases respectively, with 16 bases between them.

By share, this clone ranks as medium-sized (0.01 to 0.1%). This rearrangement joins TRBV7-9 to TRBJ1-4; D is uncertain. The CDR3 totals 14 residues. V lost 8 bases and J lost 1, with 11 bases in between. CDR1 SEHNR and CDR2 FQNEAQ come from the germline V gene (reference sequence). CDR3 protein: CASSGGITNEKLFF. The CDR3 region has the DNA TGTGCCAGCTCGGGAGGGATAACTAATGAAAAACTGTTTTTT.

The chain uses TRBV11-2 and TRBJ2-1; D not certain. V shed 4 bases and J shed 7 bases, with 14 bases lying between them. The germline CDR1 and CDR2 sequences are SGHAT and FQNNGV. The CDR3 extends over 14 amino acids. CDR3 sequence: CASSSGNSWNEQFF. The CDR3 DNA sequence: TGTGCCAGCAGCTCAGGAAACTCGTGGAATGAGCAGTTCTTC.

J is TRBJ2-7 and V is TRBV2; 9 nucleotides align to TRBD2. The CDR3 totals 16 residues. Germline loops: CDR1 SNHLY, CDR2 FYNNEI. V was pared by 1 base and J by 5 bases, with 9 bases of the junction left unmatched. The CDR3 reads CASSEEMLAGLHEQYF. CDR3 in DNA: TGTGCCAGCAGTGAAGAGATGCTAGCGGGACTGCACGAGCAGTACTTC.

A few counts support this clone. This chain uses TRBV29-1 with TRBJ2-2; unclear D gene. Trimming took 4 bases from V and 0 from J, leaving 6 bases between them. Germline values: CDR1 SQVTM, CDR2 ANQGSEA. This CDR3 is 13 amino acids long. CDR3 coding DNA: TGCAGCGTTGTTGGAGCGAACACCGGGGAGCTGTTTTTT. It translates to CSVVGANTGELFF.

This clone was detected only a few times. The rearrangement links TRBV27 to TRBJ2-6, with D unresolved. V lost 1 base, J lost 4 bases, and 8 bases lay in between. This CDR3 is built from 15 residues. Germline values: CDR1 MNHEY, CDR2 SMNVEV (reference sequence). The CDR3 DNA sequence: TGTGCCAGCAGTTTATATCTTTCCGGGGCCAACGTCCTGACTTTC. Translation gives CASSLYLSGANVLTF.

The CDR3 spells CASTDARLKGADTQYF. In DNA, the CDR3 is TGTGCCAGCACTGATGCTAGGCTTAAGGGGGCAGATACGCAGTATTTT. J is TRBJ2-3 and V is TRBV6-1; possibly TRBD1 for D (6 bases). The CDR3 has 16 residues. The V gene's germline CDR1 is MNHNS and CDR2 SASEGT. Trimming removed 7 bases at V and 4 bases at J, with 21 bases between.

This chain connects TRBV5-1 to TRBJ1-1; 9 bases line up with TRBD1. The CDR3 is made up of 15 amino acids. The germline CDR1 and CDR2 sequences are SGHRS and YFSETQ. The J segment lost 5 bases and the V segment lost 4 bases, leaving 9 bases of the junction unmatched. The CDR3 region has the DNA TGCGCCAGCAGCGACTACAGGGGGCAACGGACTGAAGCTTTCTTT. Translation: CASSDYRGQRTEAFF.

This clone is categorized as medium-sized. The V and J genes are TRBV7-2 and TRBJ2-7; 13 positions match TRBD2. The CDR3 sequence is 15 residues long. Germline V gives CDR1 SGHTA, CDR2 FQGNSA. V trimming: 3 bases; J trimming: 2 bases; junction bases outside the gene matches: 1. In DNA, the CDR3 is TGTGCCAGCAGCTTGGGACTAGCGGGGCCCTACGAGCAGTACTTC. Protein: CASSLGLAGPYEQYF.

The chain combines TRBV27 with TRBJ2-7; 9 bases are shared with TRBD1. The J segment lost 4 bases and the V segment lost 5 bases, leaving 6 bases of the junction unmatched. The CDR3 loop spans 14 amino acids. Germline CDR1 and CDR2: MNHEY and SMNVEV (reference sequence). In nucleotides, the CDR3 is TGTGCCAGCAGTCCGACCGGACAGGGGTACGAGCAGTACTTC. Amino acids: CASSPTGQGYEQYF.

The J gene is TRBJ2-1, the V gene TRBV27; 10 bases align to TRBD2. V gave up 4 bases and J gave up 6 bases; unmatched junction bases: 3. The germline gives CDR1 MNHEY, CDR2 SMNVEV (reference sequence). The length of the CDR3 is 14 residues. CDR3 sequence (DNA): TGTGCCAGCAGTTCCAGCGGGAGGGGCAATGAGCAGTTCTTC. It specifies CASSSSGRGNEQFF.

This clone has more than one count but fewer than ten. V usage is TRBV7-6 and J usage is TRBJ2-1; possible D gene TRBD1, 5 bases. In germline, CDR1 is SGHVS, CDR2 FNYEAQ. Trimming pared 7 bases from V and 8 bases from J, leaving 9 bases between. The CDR3 runs to 11 residues. CDR3 nucleotides: TGTGCCAGCACCCAGGGTCATGAGCAGTTCTTC. Residues: CASTQGHEQFF.

This clone was counted a few times. The gene calls are TRBV27 and TRBJ2-1, with D perhaps matching TRBD2 (5 bases). The ends were cut back, 4 bases at V and 6 bases at J, with 19 bases in the middle. Per germline, CDR1 MNHEY and CDR2 SMNVEV (reference sequence). The CDR3 contains 16 residues. The CDR3 DNA is TGTGCCAGCAGTTGGGCCGTGGGGTTTAGCGTCAATGAGCAGTTCTTC. Amino acids: CASSWAVGFSVNEQFF.

The chain recombines TRBV4-1 with TRBJ1-6; 9 bases line up with TRBD1. Germline CDR1 reads MGHRA; CDR2 reads YSYEKL. CDR3 length: 16 amino acids. The junction had 7 bases not matched to a gene; V was cut back by 3 bases and J by 7 bases. The CDR3 loop is CASSQTLDRGNSPLHF. Written as DNA, the CDR3 is TGCGCCAGCAGCCAGACATTGGACAGGGGAAATTCACCCCTCCACTTT.

The rearrangement uses TRBV5-6 and TRBJ2-7, with 7 bases aligning to TRBD2. Germline V gene data show CDR1 as SGHDT and CDR2 as YYEEEE. The CDR3 covers 16 residues. Trimming at V came to 0 bases and at J to 4 bases, leaving 10 bases not matched to a gene. The CDR3 loop is CASSLAPRLAVYEQYF. CDR3 bases: TGTGCCAGCAGCTTGGCCCCGCGGCTAGCGGTGTACGAGCAGTACTTC. Full variable domain (outside the CDR3, taken from reference TRBV5-6 and TRBJ2-7): DAGVTQSPTHLIKTRGQQVTLRCSPKSGHDTVSWYQQALGQGPQFIFQYYEEEERQRGNFPDRFSGHQFPNYSSELNVNALLLGDSALYLCASSLAPRLAVYEQYFGPGTRLTVT.

V and J are TRBV28 and TRBJ2-7, with D perhaps matching TRBD2 (6 bases). Germline V CDR1 and CDR2: MDHEN, SYDVKM. The CDR3 has 13 amino acids. Trimming shortened V by 5 bases and J by 4 bases, and 12 bases separated the two germline ends. CDR3 in DNA: TGTGCCAGCAGTCCCCGGGACTCATACGAGCAGTACTTC. Translating it yields CASSPRDSYEQYF.

This clone came up a few times. The gene calls are TRBV5-4 and TRBJ2-7; maybe TRBD2 (5 bases). CDR1 and CDR2 (germline): SGHNT, YYREEE (reference sequence). V was trimmed by 0 bases and J by 2 bases, leaving 15 bases between them. The CDR3 extends over 16 amino acids. The CDR3 coding sequence is TGTGCCAGCAGCTTGGAGAGGCTAGCAGAGCCCTACGAGCAGTACTTC. It yields the protein CASSLERLAEPYEQYF.

This clone was seen a handful of times. The chain links TRBV7-3 to TRBJ2-5; D is possibly TRBD2 (6 bases). The CDR3 runs 15 residues. V was shortened by 5 bases and J by 1 base, with 14 bases between the two germline ends. Germline V gene data show CDR1 as SGHTA and CDR2 as FQGTGA. The CDR3 sequence: CASSPGPGGQETQYF. CDR3 nucleotide sequence: TGTGCCAGCAGCCCCGGGCCCGGGGGCCAAGAGACCCAGTACTTC.